Below, 9 T cell receptor beta chains from the same sample are listed, as sequenced in a study of PD-L1 blockade in urothelial cancer. Libraries were prepared by immunoSEQ multiplex PCR; TCRdb keeps only in-frame clonotypes and omits some of them. The data hold approximately 100,000 clones, with approximately 86% observed a single time. This sample comprised PBMCs, obtained around atezolizumab (anti-PD-L1) treatment. All receptors derive from a man between 50 and 59 years old with urothelial cancer.

The chain is built from TRBV9 and TRBJ2-7, with 7 bases matching TRBD1. Germline values: CDR1 SGDLS, CDR2 YYNGEE. This CDR3 is 14 amino acids long. V shed 2 bases, J shed 0 bases, and the junction held 2 bases outside the gene matches. The CDR3 region is CASSVGTDSYEQYF. CDR3 bases: TGTGCCAGCAGCGTCGGGACAGACTCCTACGAGCAGTACTTC.

The chain joins TRBV7-2 to TRBJ2-7, with 12 bases that match TRBD2. J lost 2 bases, V lost 5 bases, and 13 bases had no gene match. In germline, CDR1 is SGHTA, CDR2 FQGNSA. The CDR3 runs 18 residues. In DNA form, the CDR3 reads TGTGCCAGCAGCCGAACACCGGGACTAGCGGGTGGGGCCTACGAGCAGTACTTC. This codes for CASSRTPGLAGGAYEQYF. The complete variable domain, with remaining parts taken from reference TRBV7-2 and TRBJ2-7, reads GAGVSQSPSNKVTEKGKDVELRCDPISGHTALYWYRQSLGQGLEFLIYFQGNSAPDKSGLPSDRFSAERTGGSVSTLTIQRTQQEDSAVYLCASSRTPGLAGGAYEQYFGPGTRLTVT.

The V gene is TRBV28, the J gene TRBJ2-3; TRBD1 agrees at 7 bases. V lost 4 bases and J lost 6; bases outside the gene matches: 10. This CDR3 contains 15 residues. The germline V gene encodes CDR1 MDHEN and CDR2 SYDVKM. CDR3 DNA sequence: TGTGCCAGCAGTTACGGGACAGCCCCTGCGGATACGCAGTATTTT. This codes for CASSYGTAPADTQYF.

The rearrangement uses TRBV30 and TRBJ2-7; 8 bases align to TRBD1. From germline, CDR1 is GTSNPN and CDR2 SVGIG (reference sequence). This CDR3 is built from 13 residues. V lost 0 bases and J lost 6; bases outside the gene matches: 4. The CDR3 DNA follows: TGTGCCTGGAGTGTACTAACAGGGGGCGAGCAGTACTTC. Protein: CAWSVLTGGEQYF. Variable domain in full (rest from reference TRBV30 and TRBJ2-7): SQTIHQWPATLVQPVGSPLSLECTVEGTSNPNLYWYRQAAGRGLQLLFYSVGIGQISSEVPQNLSASRPQDRQFILSSKKLLLSDSGFYLCAWSVLTGGEQYFGPGTRLTVT.

The CDR3 loop is CASSEMGQDNSPLHF. The CDR3 region has the DNA TGTGCCAGCAGTGAAATGGGACAGGATAATTCACCCCTCCACTTT. The chain combines TRBV2 with TRBJ1-6, with 8 bases identical to TRBD1. Germline CDR1 and CDR2: SNHLY and FYNNEI. V trimming: 2 bases; J trimming: 5 bases; junction bases outside the gene matches: 2. The CDR3 is 15 amino acids.

This chain connects TRBV30 to TRBJ2-7; D is possibly TRBD2 (5 bases). This CDR3 contains 14 residues. CDR1 GTSNPN and CDR2 SVGIG come from the germline V gene (reference sequence). V lost 0 bases to trimming and J lost 7 bases, with 16 bases between them. The CDR3 spells CAWSVEGRGGEQYF. The CDR3 region has the DNA TGTGCCTGGAGTGTGGAAGGGAGAGGAGGTGAGCAGTACTTC.

This clone has just one count. This chain connects TRBV7-9 to TRBJ2-3, with a possible D match to TRBD2 (5 bases). Germline loops: CDR1 SEHNR, CDR2 FQNEAQ (reference sequence). Trimming took 5 bases from V and 2 from J, leaving 8 bases between them. This CDR3 contains 13 residues. CDR3 region: CASSATNTDTQYF. The DNA of the CDR3 is TGTGCCAGCAGCGCGACTAACACAGATACGCAGTATTTT. Full variable domain (remainder filled in from reference TRBV7-9 and TRBJ2-3): DTGVSQNPRHKITKRGQNVTFRCDPISEHNRLYWYRQTLGQGPEFLTYFQNEAQLEKSRLLSDRFSAERPKGSFSTLEIQRTEQGDSAMYLCASSATNTDTQYFGPGTRLTVL.

The chain links TRBV6-4 to TRBJ2-1; D gene ambiguous. Trimming stripped 8 bases from V and 1 base from J, with 3 bases between. Per the germline V gene, CDR1 is MRHNA and CDR2 is SNTAGT. CDR3 length: 11 amino acids. In nucleotides, the CDR3 is TGTGCCAGCCGGTCCTACAATGAGCAGTTCTTC. It encodes CASRSYNEQFF.

This chain joins TRBV28 and TRBJ2-7; 8 positions agree with TRBD1. The V and J ends lost 6 bases and 6 bases, in that order; junction bases with no gene match: 10. This CDR3 contains 14 residues. Germline CDR1 and CDR2: MDHEN and SYDVKM. CDR3 amino acids: CASRLDRVRAEQYF. The CDR3 DNA reads TGTGCCAGCAGATTGGACAGGGTCCGAGCCGAGCAGTACTTC. The full variable domain, completed using reference TRBV28 and TRBJ2-7, is DVKVTQSSRYLVKRTGEKVFLECVQDMDHENMFWYRQDPGLGLRLIYFSYDVKMKEKGDIPEGYSVSREKKERFSLILESASTNQTSMYLCASRLDRVRAEQYFGPGTRLTVT.